The 26 T cell receptor beta chains presented below share a single source sample, sequenced in a study of blood T cells in healthy people across ages. Using a J-beta primer mix together with a sample-barcoded 5' primer, a second PCR was run for about 6 to 11 cycles. MiXCR, run by TCRdb on the 5' RACE reads, gives a single entry per CDR3 protein. Among 650,000 to 800,000 distinct CDR3 sequences listed, about 42% were seen once. Sequenced sample: blood. These receptors all come from a man between 60 and 75 years old in good health.

The chain carries TRBV7-2 and TRBJ2-3, with 12 positions matching TRBD2. V was pared by 5 bases and J by 5 bases, with 5 bases of the junction left unmatched. This CDR3 is built from 15 residues. The V gene's germline CDR1 is SGHTA and CDR2 FQGNSA. Here the CDR3 reads CASSRRLAGEDTQYF. The DNA for the CDR3 is TGTGCCAGCAGCCGGAGACTAGCGGGGGAAGATACGCAGTATTTT.

The CDR3 nucleotides are TGCGCCAGCAGCCCCCCGGGGGGGGACGAGCAGTACTTC. Its translation is CASSPPGGDEQYF. The chain has TRBV5-1 and TRBJ2-5; TRBD2 matches at 8 bases. Matching the DNA end better, TRBJ2-7 makes the J call doubtful. This CDR3 contains 13 residues. Germline CDR1 is SGHRS and CDR2 is YFSETQ.

The chain carries TRBV3-1 and TRBJ2-5; no clear D. The V and J ends lost 6 bases and 4 bases respectively, with 18 bases between them. Germline assignment: CDR1 LGHDT and CDR2 YNNKEL (reference sequence). This CDR3 spans 15 amino acids. This chain's CDR3 is CASREGRTKVETQYF. For the CDR3, the DNA is TGTGCCAGCAGGGAAGGACGGACCAAAGTAGAGACCCAGTACTTC.

The rearrangement joins TRBV6-1 to TRBJ1-2, with no clear D. Trimming shortened V by 1 base and J by 5 bases, and 20 bases separated the two germline ends. CDR1 MNHNS and CDR2 SASEGT come from the germline V gene. The CDR3 extends over 17 amino acids. CDR3 protein: CASSEEVAGGRGYGYTF. CDR3 nucleotides: TGTGCCAGCAGTGAAGAGGTTGCGGGTGGAAGAGGTTATGGCTACACCTTC.

CDR3 sequence: CASSVAAGVKETQYF. CDR3 nucleotide sequence: TGTGCCAGCAGCGTAGCGGCGGGGGTGAAAGAGACCCAGTACTTC. This chain uses TRBV9 with TRBJ2-5; TRBD2 matches at 7 bases. V was clipped by 0 bases and J by 3 bases; unmatched bases: 5. Looked up from germline, CDR1 is SGDLS and CDR2 is YYNGEE. The CDR3 is made up of 15 amino acids.

This clonotype was recorded many times. This chain joins TRBV10-3 and TRBJ2-5, with D perhaps matching TRBD1 or TRBD2 (5 bases each). This CDR3 spans 13 amino acids. The germline gives CDR1 ENHRY, CDR2 SYGVKD. Trimming took off 2 bases at V and 5 bases at J, with 9 bases between the two ends. In nucleotides, the CDR3 is TGTGCCATCAGTGAGAACCGGGACGAGACCCAGTACTTC. It codes for CAISENRDETQYF.

The sample holds a few counts of this clonotype. The rearrangement uses TRBV4-1 and TRBJ1-5; TRBD1 aligns across 7 bases. Looked up from germline, CDR1 is MGHRA and CDR2 is YSYEKL. The CDR3 has 16 amino acids. V gave up 1 base and J gave up 2 bases; unmatched junction bases: 5. This CDR3 is CASSQGGTGGNQPQHF. CDR3 nucleotide sequence: TGCGCCAGCAGCCAAGGGGGTACAGGGGGCAATCAGCCCCAGCATTTT.

The chain recombines TRBV28 with TRBJ2-2, with 7 bases identical to TRBD1. Germline CDR1 MDHEN, CDR2 SYDVKM. The V segment lost 8 bases and the J segment 0 bases; nucleotides outside the gene matches: 9. The CDR3 is 16 amino acids. CDR3 nucleotides: TGTGCCAGCGCCCCTAGACAGGGAGCGAACACCGGGGAGCTGTTTTTT. Its translation: CASAPRQGANTGELFF.

About this clonotype itself: An end of the junction does not agree with germline; a read error may underlie this. The chain combines TRBV10-3 with TRBJ2-5, with a possible D match to TRBD2 (5 bases). The J call may be in error: the DNA end matches TRBJ2-7 better. Germline-derived CDR1 and CDR2 are ENHRY and SYGVKD. CDR3 length: 14 residues. The CDR3 sequence: CVITTSLATYEQYF. As DNA, the CDR3 is TGTGTCATCACTACTAGTTTGGCGACCTACGAGCAGTACTTC.

The chain recombines TRBV2 with TRBJ1-1; D possibly corresponds to TRBD1 (6 bases). In germline, CDR1 is SNHLY, CDR2 FYNNEI. Trimming shortened V by 1 base and J by 5 bases, and 11 bases separated the two germline ends. CDR3 size: 14 residues. The CDR3 loop is CASSEDRVKTEAFF. CDR3 sequence (DNA): TGTGCCAGCAGTGAAGACAGGGTTAAGACTGAAGCTTTCTTT.

J is TRBJ2-6 and V is TRBV5-6; D uncertain. Trimming took off 0 bases at V and 0 bases at J, with 7 bases between the two ends. This CDR3 spans 16 amino acids. Germline values: CDR1 SGHDT, CDR2 YYEEEE. The CDR3 loop is CASSLASCSGANVLTF. In DNA, the CDR3 is TGTGCCAGCAGCTTGGCCTCGTGCTCTGGGGCCAACGTCCTGACTTTC.

The rearrangement links TRBV7-9 to TRBJ1-1, with D maybe TRBD1 (6 bases). CDR1 is SEHNR, CDR2 FQNEAQ, per germline (reference sequence). The CDR3 totals 12 residues. The germline V and J ends were trimmed by 5 bases and 6 bases, with 10 bases remaining between them. CDR3 bases: TGTGCCAGCAGCACCGACAGGCCTGAAGCTTTCTTT. Protein sequence: CASSTDRPEAFF.

This clonotype came up once. A read error may be the cause here, since a much bigger clone is one base away. The chain combines TRBV29-1 with TRBJ1-2; D remains unclear. CDR1 is SQVTM, CDR2 ANQGSEA, per germline. The ends were cut back, 1 base at V and 9 bases at J, with 9 bases in the middle. The CDR3 sequence is 11 residues long. The CDR3 spells CSVEGSRSYTF. CDR3 coding DNA: TGCAGCGTTGAAGGATCGCGGAGCTACACCTTC.

The CDR3 DNA reads as TGCAGTGCTAACTCTGGGGTCCTACCCCCAGATACGCAGTATTTT. Its protein is CSANSGVLPPDTQYF. The J gene is TRBJ2-3, the V gene TRBV20-1, with D hard to call. V was shortened by 4 bases and J by 4 bases, with 18 bases between the two germline ends. Germline V gene data show CDR1 as DFQATT and CDR2 as SNEGSKA (reference sequence). CDR3 length: 15 residues.

V and J are TRBV20-1 and TRBJ2-4; D tentatively fits TRBD1 or TRBD2 (6 bases each). The J call is in doubt because the DNA end fits TRBJ2-7 better. Germline V gene lookup returns CDR1 DFQATT and CDR2 SNEGSKA (reference sequence). This CDR3 is built from 15 residues. The CDR3 bases are TGCAGTGCCCCCCTTTTGGGGGGCGCTGTGCACGAGCAGTACTTC. Translation gives CSAPLLGGAVHEQYF.

As concerns this clonotype: A much bigger clone sits one base away, suggesting this may be a read error. The V and J genes are TRBV21-1 and TRBJ1-1. TRBV21-1 is flagged as a pseudogene. This CDR3 region has 15 residues. CDR3 in amino acids: CTSSKEGRWNTEAFF. The CDR3 nucleotides read TGTACCAGCAGCAAAGAAGGTCGTTGGAACACTGAAGCTTTCTTT.

The chain couples TRBV7-2 to TRBJ2-3; TRBD2 is a possible D gene (6 bases). Germline CDR1 SGHTA, CDR2 FQGNSA. V lost 5 bases, J lost 2 bases, and 14 bases lay in between. The length of the CDR3 is 15 residues. The CDR3 reads CASSNNGGFTDTQYF. CDR3 DNA: TGTGCCAGCAGCAATAACGGGGGTTTCACAGATACGCAGTATTTT. Variable domain in full (rest from reference TRBV7-2 and TRBJ2-3): GAGVSQSPSNKVTEKGKDVELRCDPISGHTALYWYRQSLGQGLEFLIYFQGNSAPDKSGLPSDRFSAERTGGSVSTLTIQRTQQEDSAVYLCASSNNGGFTDTQYFGPGTRLTVL.

V is TRBV5-6 and J is TRBJ2-3; 7 bases agree with TRBD1. After removal of 4 bases from V and 5 bases from J, the junction contained 13 bases not matched to a gene. CDR1 is SGHDT and CDR2 is YYEEEE in the germline V gene. CDR3 size: 16 residues. The CDR3 loop reads CASSPVGTAFQDTQYF. CDR3 DNA sequence: TGTGCCAGCAGCCCTGTCGGGACAGCATTCCAAGATACGCAGTATTTT.

This clonotype has just one count. The V gene is TRBV4-1, the J gene TRBJ1-2; 8 bases align to TRBD1. Germline-derived CDR1 and CDR2 are MGHRA and YSYEKL. The J segment lost 4 bases and the V segment lost 5 bases, leaving 6 bases of the junction unmatched. The length of the CDR3 is 14 residues. The CDR3 DNA is TGCGCCAGCAGCAACACAGGGGGTAGCTATGGCTACACCTTC. This codes for CASSNTGGSYGYTF.

This clonotype was picked up a small number of times. The rearrangement joins TRBV20-1 to TRBJ2-3; TRBD1 might be the D (5 bases). Between the trimmed V and J ends, which lost 1 base and 2 bases, there was a span of 13 bases. CDR3 length: 15 residues. Germline CDR1 and CDR2: DFQATT and SNEGSKA (reference sequence). CDR3 sequence: CSARGSRAYTDTQYF. CDR3 sequence (DNA): TGCAGTGCTAGAGGAAGCAGGGCCTACACAGATACGCAGTATTTT.

This clonotype was counted a few times. V is TRBV30 and J is TRBJ1-1; 7 bases are a match to TRBD1. CDR1 is GTSNPN and CDR2 is SVGIG in the germline V gene (reference sequence). V shed 7 bases and J 2 bases; nucleotides not matched to a gene: 7. The CDR3 runs 13 residues. The CDR3 sequence is CASNRGGNTEAFF. CDR3 bases: TGTGCCTCCAACAGGGGCGGCAACACTGAAGCTTTCTTT.

This chain links TRBV7-9 with TRBJ1-5; no reliable D call. Germline assignment: CDR1 SEHNR and CDR2 FQNEAQ (reference sequence). CDR3 length: 12 amino acids. Trimming cost V 3 bases and J 5 bases, with 5 bases left between them. CDR3 in amino acids: CASSFLDQPQHF. In DNA form, the CDR3 reads TGTGCCAGCAGCTTCCTGGATCAGCCCCAGCATTTT.

This clonotype was picked up many times. V gene TRBV29-1 combines with J gene TRBJ2-1; the match to TRBD2 covers 7 bases. Germline lookup yields CDR1 SQVTM and CDR2 ANQGSEA. The ends lost 1 base at V and 6 bases at J; junction bases unmatched: 0. There are 12 residues in the CDR3. The chain's CDR3 is CSVEGGGNEQFF. The CDR3, as DNA: TGCAGCGTTGAAGGGGGGGGCAATGAGCAGTTCTTC.

This chain links TRBV7-3 with TRBJ2-2; D is tentatively TRBD1 or TRBD2 (7 bases each). The CDR3 extends over 16 amino acids. CDR1 and CDR2 (germline): SGHTA, FQGTGA. Trimming stripped 4 bases from V and 4 bases from J, with 16 bases between. The CDR3 sequence is CASSSWGGGVTGELFF. The CDR3 DNA follows: TGTGCCAGCAGCTCCTGGGGAGGGGGCGTCACCGGGGAGCTGTTTTTT.

This clonotype occurred a few times. The chain joins TRBV7-2 to TRBJ2-2; perhaps TRBD1 as D (5 bases). The germline gives CDR1 SGHTA, CDR2 FQGNSA. This CDR3 comprises 14 residues. Trimming left V 2 bases short and J 3 bases short, with 7 bases between. The CDR3 sequence is CASSLRGYTGELFF. Here the CDR3 DNA reads TGTGCCAGCAGCTTAAGGGGCTACACCGGGGAGCTGTTTTTT.

This clonotype was found a few times. The chain links TRBV2 to TRBJ1-5, with D perhaps matching TRBD1 (5 bases). V lost 5 bases and J 5 bases, leaving 10 bases between the germline ends. The CDR3 is 13 amino acids. From germline, CDR1 is SNHLY and CDR2 FYNNEI. The CDR3: CASSPAGYQPQHF. The CDR3 DNA is TGTGCCAGCAGTCCCGCAGGGTATCAGCCCCAGCATTTT. The complete variable domain, with remaining parts taken from reference TRBV2 and TRBJ1-5, reads EPEVTQTPSHQVTQMGQEVILRCVPISNHLYFYWYRQILGQKVEFLVSFYNNEISEKSEIFDDQFSVERPDGSNFTLKIRSTKLEDSAMYFCASSPAGYQPQHFGDGTRLSIL.